The 10 T cell receptor beta chains reported below all come from one sample, sequenced in a study of beta chain features in type 1 diabetes. Study conclusions and caveats: All four CD4+ subsets of Type 1 diabetes patients contained TCRB CDR3s that were moderately but significantly shorter.

Reverse transcription of all isolated RNA meant that expressed TCRB transcripts were sequenced. The table came from immunoSEQ multiplex PCR; TCRdb's copy has only in-frame clones and leaves some out. The sample includes around 650,000 clones, 9.5% to 15% of them seen just once. No cognate antigen is known for these TCRs. Material: naive CD4+ T cells from blood. All receptors derive from a man aged 30 to 39 with type 1 diabetes.

This clone occurred a few times. Written as DNA, the CDR3 is TGTGCCAGCAGCCCCCTCGAAGAAAAACTGTTTTTT. Its translation: CASSPLEEKLFF. The chain couples TRBV7-9 to TRBJ1-4; D remains ambiguous. CDR1 is SEHNR and CDR2 is FQNEAQ in the germline V gene (reference sequence). With 5 bases removed from V and 8 bases from J, the gap between germline ends came to 9 bases. This CDR3 contains 12 residues. Looking up the rest from reference TRBV7-9 and TRBJ1-4 gives the full variable domain: DTGVSQNPRHKITKRGQNVTFRCDPISEHNRLYWYRQTLGQGPEFLTYFQNEAQLEKSRLLSDRFSAERPKGSFSTLEIQRTEQGDSAMYLCASSPLEEKLFFGSGTQLSVL.

This chain connects TRBV6-5 to TRBJ1-2, with 7 bases that match TRBD1. The CDR3 is 15 residues long. Germline assignment: CDR1 MNHEY and CDR2 SVGAGI. V shed 6 bases, J shed 0 bases, and the junction held 7 bases outside the gene matches. CDR3 sequence reads: CASSQSGTANYGYTF. The CDR3 DNA follows: TGTGCCAGCAGCCAATCCGGGACAGCTAACTATGGCTACACCTTC.

The rearrangement uses TRBV9 and TRBJ2-7; tentatively, D is TRBD1 (6 bases). Germline-derived CDR1 and CDR2 are SGDLS and YYNGEE. The V end lost 4 bases, the J end lost 0 bases, and 14 bases lay between the germline ends. The CDR3 has 15 amino acids. The CDR3 here is CASSPSMGASYEQYF. The CDR3 DNA sequence: TGTGCCAGCAGCCCATCGATGGGGGCCTCCTACGAGCAGTACTTC.

The chain joins TRBV10-3 to TRBJ2-3; maybe TRBD1 (6 bases). The CDR3 length is 15 residues. The germline V and J ends were trimmed by 0 bases and 2 bases, with 9 bases remaining between them. From germline, CDR1 is ENHRY and CDR2 SYGVKD. In DNA, the CDR3 is TGTGCCATCAGTGAGTCCACAGGGAACACAGATACGCAGTATTTT. The encoded protein is CAISESTGNTDTQYF.

This clone was detected only a few times. V is TRBV29-1 and J is TRBJ1-2, with D tentatively TRBD1 (6 bases). The CDR3 consists of 11 residues. Germline CDR1 reads SQVTM; CDR2 reads ANQGSEA. The V and J ends lost 7 bases and 7 bases respectively, with 13 bases between them. The CDR3 coding sequence is TGCAGCGCCGGTCAGGGGCTTGGCTACACCTTC. It yields the protein CSAGQGLGYTF.

There are a few counts of this clone. The gene calls are TRBV6-1 and TRBJ1-2, with D perhaps TRBD1 (5 bases). The V end was cut by 4 bases, the J end by 5 bases, with 14 bases between. This CDR3 comprises 14 residues. The germline gives CDR1 MNHNS, CDR2 SASEGT. The CDR3 spells CASSGTRTQYGYTF. The CDR3 coding sequence is TGTGCCAGCAGTGGTACGAGGACACAATATGGCTACACCTTC.

The V gene is TRBV27, the J gene TRBJ1-6, with D maybe TRBD1 (5 bases). Germline CDR1 is MNHEY and CDR2 is SMNVEV (reference sequence). Trimming cost V 9 bases and J 6 bases, with 21 bases left between them. The CDR3 extends over 16 amino acids. CDR3 in DNA: TGTGCCAGTCGACGGACACTTGCTTCTGGTAATTCACCCCTCCACTTT. It specifies CASRRTLASGNSPLHF.

This clone was recorded a few times. V gene TRBV5-1 combines with J gene TRBJ2-5; 7 bases fit TRBD1. Germline V gene lookup returns CDR1 SGHRS and CDR2 YFSETQ. J lost 5 bases, V lost 6 bases, and 10 bases had no gene match. The CDR3 is 14 residues long. In nucleotides, the CDR3 is TGCGCCAGCACTCCCCTTGAACAGGGGGAGACCCAGTACTTC. Translation: CASTPLEQGETQYF.

This clone turned up a few times. The chain carries TRBV19 and TRBJ1-5; D is unclear. Trimming cost V 2 bases and J 0 bases, with 11 bases left between them. Germline loops: CDR1 LNHDA, CDR2 SQIVND (reference sequence). The CDR3 spans 16 residues. The CDR3 loop reads CASSIQWHTSNQPQHF. The CDR3 region has the DNA TGTGCCAGTAGTATACAGTGGCACACTAGCAATCAGCCCCAGCATTTT.

In its sample, this clone was seen a few times. V gene TRBV2 combines with J gene TRBJ2-7, with D perhaps matching TRBD2 (6 bases). The CDR3 is 15 residues long. The germline V and J ends were trimmed by 6 bases and 3 bases, with 18 bases remaining between them. CDR1 and CDR2 (germline): SNHLY, FYNNEI. The CDR3 DNA sequence: TGTGCCAGCAGCGGGGGACTCGGACGGGACTACGAGCAGTACTTC. Amino acid sequence: CASSGGLGRDYEQYF.